The clone carrying this T cell receptor (beta chain) ranks as medium-sized in terms of frequency. This entry comes from a study of T cell clusters in autoimmune cytopenias. Multiplex touch-down PCR amplified TRB using TRB-A and TRB-B pools in one tube. TCRdb re-called the multiplex PCR reads, yielding one record per CDR3 amino acid sequence without DNA. The table gives about 3,000 distinct CDR3 sequences; the top ten clones make up more than 35% of it. TRB amplification used roughly 250 ng of peripheral blood genomic DNA. The germline gives CDR1 SEHNR, CDR2 FQNEAQ (reference sequence). The CDR3 has 15 amino acids.

This receptor was identified in a human donor with an autoimmune cytopenia or autoimmune hepatitis (not recorded which). Material: peripheral blood. V is TRBV7-9 and J is TRBJ1-2. This chain's CDR3 is CASSLGQGLNYGYTF.